This T cell receptor (beta chain) originates from a study of blood T cell repertoires in COVID-19. Background on the study: COVID-19 samples, acute and convalescent, were from the United States, Italy and Spain. The analysed material was cDNA or gDNA that came from T cells, B-cell-depleted T cells, or PBMCs.

Original analysis: Amplification with reference gene primers provided the estimates of nucleated cell counts. Assay used: immunoSEQ multiplex PCR; TCRdb lists only in-frame clones, some missing. V and J calls and clone size come straight from that table; D and trimming were deduced from the DNA. The sample contains approximately 130,000 clones, about four fifths of which appear only once. The germline gives CDR1 LGHDT, CDR2 YNNKEL (reference sequence). This CDR3 is built from 17 residues. V shed 0 bases and J 4 bases; nucleotides not matched to a gene: 10. Sequencing was performed on peripheral blood. The TCR sequence derives from a human donor in a cohort sampled during active COVID-19. The J gene is TRBJ2-5, the V gene TRBV3-1 (or the pseudogene TRBV3-2), with 8 bases identical to TRBD2. CDR3 in DNA: TGTGCCAGCAGCCAAGATCAAAACGGGGGGGCCCGAGAGACCCAGTACTTC. Translating gives CASSQDQNGGARETQYF.